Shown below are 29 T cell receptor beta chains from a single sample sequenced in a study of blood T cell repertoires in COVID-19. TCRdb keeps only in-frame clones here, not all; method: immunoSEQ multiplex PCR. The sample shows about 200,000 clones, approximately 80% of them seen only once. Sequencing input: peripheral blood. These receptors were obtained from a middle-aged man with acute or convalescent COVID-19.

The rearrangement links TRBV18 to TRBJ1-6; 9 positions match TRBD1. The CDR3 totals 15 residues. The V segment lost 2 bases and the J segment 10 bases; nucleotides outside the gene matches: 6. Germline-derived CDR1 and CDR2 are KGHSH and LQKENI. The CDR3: CASSPEGQGGSPLHF. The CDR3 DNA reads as TGTGCCAGCTCACCAGAGGGACAGGGCGGCTCACCCCTCCACTTT.

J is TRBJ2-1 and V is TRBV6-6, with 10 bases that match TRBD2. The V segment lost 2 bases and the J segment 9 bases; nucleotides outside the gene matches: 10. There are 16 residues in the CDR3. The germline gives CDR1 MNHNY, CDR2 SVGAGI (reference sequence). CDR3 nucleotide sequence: TGTGCCAGCAGTTACCCTCGGAGCGGGAGGGTTGGTGAGCAGTTCTTC. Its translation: CASSYPRSGRVGEQFF.

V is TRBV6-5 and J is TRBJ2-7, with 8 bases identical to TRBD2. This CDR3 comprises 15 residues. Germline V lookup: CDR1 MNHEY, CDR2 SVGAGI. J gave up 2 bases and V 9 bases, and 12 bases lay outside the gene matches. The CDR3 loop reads CASGEGLAGPYEQYF. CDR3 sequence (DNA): TGTGCCAGTGGGGAGGGCTTAGCGGGACCCTACGAGCAGTACTTC.

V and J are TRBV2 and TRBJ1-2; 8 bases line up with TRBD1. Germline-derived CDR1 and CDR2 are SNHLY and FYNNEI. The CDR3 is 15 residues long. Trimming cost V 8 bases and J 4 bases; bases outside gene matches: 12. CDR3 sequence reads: CASGPRQGYTYGYTF. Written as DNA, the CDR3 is TGTGCCAGCGGACCGAGACAGGGGTATACCTATGGCTACACCTTC.

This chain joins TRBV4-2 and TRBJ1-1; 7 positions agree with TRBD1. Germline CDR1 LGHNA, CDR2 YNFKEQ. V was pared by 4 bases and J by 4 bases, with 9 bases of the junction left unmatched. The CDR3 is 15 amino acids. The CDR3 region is CASSPLEGARTEAFF. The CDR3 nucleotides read TGTGCCAGCAGCCCTCTGGAGGGGGCTCGCACTGAAGCTTTCTTT.

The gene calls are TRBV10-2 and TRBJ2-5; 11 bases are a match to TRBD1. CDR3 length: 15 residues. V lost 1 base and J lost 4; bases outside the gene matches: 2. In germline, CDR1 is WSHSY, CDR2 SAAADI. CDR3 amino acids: CASSEWGQGGETQYF. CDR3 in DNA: TGCGCCAGCAGTGAGTGGGGACAGGGGGGAGAGACCCAGTACTTC.

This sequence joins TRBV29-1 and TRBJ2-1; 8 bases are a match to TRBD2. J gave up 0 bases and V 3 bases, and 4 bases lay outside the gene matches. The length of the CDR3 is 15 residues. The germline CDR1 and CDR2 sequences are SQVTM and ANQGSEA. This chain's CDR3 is CSVDTAGVSYNEQFF. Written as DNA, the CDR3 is TGCAGCGTTGATACAGCGGGGGTCTCCTACAATGAGCAGTTCTTC.

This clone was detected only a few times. The CDR3 is CASCVGASYYGYTF. The CDR3 region has the DNA TGTGCCAGCTGCGTTGGGGCGTCCTACTATGGCTACACCTTC. This chain joins TRBV2 and TRBJ1-2; a possible D gene is TRBD1 (5 bases). With 8 bases removed from V and 3 bases from J, the gap between germline ends came to 16 bases. This CDR3 spans 14 amino acids. Germline V CDR1 and CDR2: SNHLY, FYNNEI. Combining the CDR3 with reference TRBV2 and TRBJ1-2 gives the whole variable domain EPEVTQTPSHQVTQMGQEVILRCVPISNHLYFYWYRQILGQKVEFLVSFYNNEISEKSEIFDDQFSVERPDGSNFTLKIRSTKLEDSAMYFCASCVGASYYGYTFGSGTRLTVV.

The CDR3 nucleotides are TGTGCCAGCAGTCTATCGGGACAGACCTACGAGCAGTACTTC. Its translation is CASSLSGQTYEQYF. This chain uses TRBV25-1 with TRBJ2-7, with TRBD1 matching over 7 bases. Trimming cost V 5 bases and J 2 bases; bases outside gene matches: 6. Germline V gene data show CDR1 as MGHDK and CDR2 as SYGVNS. This CDR3 spans 14 amino acids.

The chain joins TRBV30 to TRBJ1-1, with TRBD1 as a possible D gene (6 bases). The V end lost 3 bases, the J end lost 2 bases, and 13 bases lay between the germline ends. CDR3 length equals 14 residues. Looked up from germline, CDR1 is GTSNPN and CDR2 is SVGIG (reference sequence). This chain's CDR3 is CAWSRKQGNTEAFF. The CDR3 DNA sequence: TGTGCCTGGAGCAGAAAACAGGGAAACACTGAAGCTTTCTTT. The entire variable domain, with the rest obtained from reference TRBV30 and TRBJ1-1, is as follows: SQTIHQWPATLVQPVGSPLSLECTVEGTSNPNLYWYRQAAGRGLQLLFYSVGIGQISSEVPQNLSASRPQDRQFILSSKKLLLSDSGFYLCAWSRKQGNTEAFFGQGTRLTVV.

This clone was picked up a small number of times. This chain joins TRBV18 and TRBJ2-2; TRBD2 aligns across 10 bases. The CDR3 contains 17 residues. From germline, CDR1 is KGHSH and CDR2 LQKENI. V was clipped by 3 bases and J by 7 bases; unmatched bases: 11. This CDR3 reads CASSPRPSGSFGGELFF. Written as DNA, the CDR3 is TGTGCCAGCTCACCGAGGCCTAGCGGGAGTTTTGGCGGGGAGCTGTTTTTT. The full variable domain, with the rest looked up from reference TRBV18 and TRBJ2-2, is NAGVMQNPRHLVRRRGQEARLRCSPMKGHSHVYWYRQLPEEGLKFMVYLQKENIIDESGMPKERFSAEFPKEGPSILRIQQVVRGDSAAYFCASSPRPSGSFGGELFFGEGSRLTVL.

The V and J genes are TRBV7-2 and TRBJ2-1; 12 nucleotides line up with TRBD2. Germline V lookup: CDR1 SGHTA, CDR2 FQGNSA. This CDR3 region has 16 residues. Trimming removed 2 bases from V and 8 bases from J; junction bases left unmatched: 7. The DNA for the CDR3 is TGTGCCAGCAGCTTACCCTCTAGCGGGAGGGAGGATGAGCAGTTCTTC. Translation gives CASSLPSSGREDEQFF.

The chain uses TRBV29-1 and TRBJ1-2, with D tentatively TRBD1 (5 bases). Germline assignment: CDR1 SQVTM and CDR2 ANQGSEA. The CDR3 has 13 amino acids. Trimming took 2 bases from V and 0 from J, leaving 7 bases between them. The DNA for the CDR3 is TGCAGCGTTGAAACAGGAGCTAACTATGGCTACACCTTC. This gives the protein CSVETGANYGYTF.

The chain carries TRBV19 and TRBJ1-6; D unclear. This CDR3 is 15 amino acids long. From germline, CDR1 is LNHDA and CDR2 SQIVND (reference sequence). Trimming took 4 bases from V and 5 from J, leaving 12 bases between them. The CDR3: CASSKAGLNNSPLHF. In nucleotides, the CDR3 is TGTGCCAGTAGTAAGGCAGGCTTGAATAATTCACCCCTCCACTTT.

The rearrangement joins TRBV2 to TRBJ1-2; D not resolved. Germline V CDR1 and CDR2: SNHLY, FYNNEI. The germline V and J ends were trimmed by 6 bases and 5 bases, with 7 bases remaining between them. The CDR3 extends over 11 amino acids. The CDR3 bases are TGTGCCAGCAGCCGGACTTATGGCTACACCTTC. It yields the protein CASSRTYGYTF.

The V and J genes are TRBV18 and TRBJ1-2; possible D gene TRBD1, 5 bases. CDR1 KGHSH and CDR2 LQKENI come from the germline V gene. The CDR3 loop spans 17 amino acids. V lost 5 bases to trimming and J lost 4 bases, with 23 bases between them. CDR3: CASSYSHPGGGPYGYTF. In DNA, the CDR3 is TGTGCCAGCTCATACTCTCACCCGGGGGGGGGTCCCTATGGCTACACCTTC.

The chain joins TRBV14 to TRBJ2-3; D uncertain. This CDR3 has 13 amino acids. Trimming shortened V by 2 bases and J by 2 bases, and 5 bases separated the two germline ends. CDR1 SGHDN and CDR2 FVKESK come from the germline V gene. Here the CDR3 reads CASSQLFTDTQYF. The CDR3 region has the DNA TGTGCCAGCAGCCAACTCTTCACAGATACGCAGTATTTT.

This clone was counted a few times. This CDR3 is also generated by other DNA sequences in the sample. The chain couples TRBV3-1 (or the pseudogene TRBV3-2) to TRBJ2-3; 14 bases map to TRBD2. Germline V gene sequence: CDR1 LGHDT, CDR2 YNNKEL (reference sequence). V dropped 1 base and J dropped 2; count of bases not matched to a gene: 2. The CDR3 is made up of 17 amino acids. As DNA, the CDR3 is TGTGCCAGCAGCCAAGGACTAGCGGGAGGGCCCACAGATACGCAGTATTTT. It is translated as CASSQGLAGGPTDTQYF.

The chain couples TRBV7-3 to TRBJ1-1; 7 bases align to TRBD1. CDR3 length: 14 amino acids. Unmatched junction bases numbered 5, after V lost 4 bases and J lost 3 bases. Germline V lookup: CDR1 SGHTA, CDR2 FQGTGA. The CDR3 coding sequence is TGTGCCAGCAGCTGGACAGGTTCGCACACTGAAGCTTTCTTT. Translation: CASSWTGSHTEAFF.

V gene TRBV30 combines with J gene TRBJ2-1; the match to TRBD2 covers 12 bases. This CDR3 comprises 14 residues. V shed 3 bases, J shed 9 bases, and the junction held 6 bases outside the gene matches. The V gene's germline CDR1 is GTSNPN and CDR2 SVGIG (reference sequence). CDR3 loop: CAWRGLAGWGEQFF. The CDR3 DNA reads TGTGCCTGGAGGGGACTAGCGGGTTGGGGTGAGCAGTTCTTC.

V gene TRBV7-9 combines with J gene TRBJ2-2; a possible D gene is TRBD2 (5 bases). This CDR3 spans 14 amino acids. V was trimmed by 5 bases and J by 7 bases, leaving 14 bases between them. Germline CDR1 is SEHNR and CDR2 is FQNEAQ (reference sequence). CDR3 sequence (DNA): TGTGCCAGCAGCGCACTAGGTGGGGTCGGGGAGCTGTTTTTT. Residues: CASSALGGVGELFF.

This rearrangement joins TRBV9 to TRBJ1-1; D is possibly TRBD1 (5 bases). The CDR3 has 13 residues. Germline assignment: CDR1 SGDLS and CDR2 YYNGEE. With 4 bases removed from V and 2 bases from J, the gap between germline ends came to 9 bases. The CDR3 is CASSRGYNTEAFF. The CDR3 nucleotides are TGTGCCAGCAGCAGGGGCTACAACACTGAAGCTTTCTTT.

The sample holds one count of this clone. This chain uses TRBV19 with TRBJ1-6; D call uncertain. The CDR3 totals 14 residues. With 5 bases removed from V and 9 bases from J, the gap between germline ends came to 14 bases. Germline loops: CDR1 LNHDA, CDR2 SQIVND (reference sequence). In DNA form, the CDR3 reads TGTGCCAGTAGTTCACAGATCCTTCGTTCACCCCTCCACTTT. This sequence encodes CASSSQILRSPLHF.

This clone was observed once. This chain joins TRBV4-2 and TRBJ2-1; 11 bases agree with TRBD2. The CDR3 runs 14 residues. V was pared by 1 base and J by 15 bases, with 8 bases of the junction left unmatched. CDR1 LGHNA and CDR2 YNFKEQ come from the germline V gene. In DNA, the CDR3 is TGTGCCAGCAGCCAAGGCCCGGCTAGCGGGAGGTTGTTCTTC. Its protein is CASSQGPASGRLFF.

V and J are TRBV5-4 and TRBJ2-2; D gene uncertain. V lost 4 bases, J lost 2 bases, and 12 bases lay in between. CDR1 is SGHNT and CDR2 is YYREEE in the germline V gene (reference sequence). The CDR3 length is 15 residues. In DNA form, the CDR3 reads TGTGCCAGCAGCCCGGCGGTAGGAAACACCGGGGAGCTGTTTTTT. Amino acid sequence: CASSPAVGNTGELFF.

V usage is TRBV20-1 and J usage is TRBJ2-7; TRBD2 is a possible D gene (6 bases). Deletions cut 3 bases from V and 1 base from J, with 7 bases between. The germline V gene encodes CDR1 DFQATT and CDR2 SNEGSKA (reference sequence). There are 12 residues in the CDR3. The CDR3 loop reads CSASGTSYEQYF. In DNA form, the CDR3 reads TGCAGTGCTAGTGGGACTTCCTACGAGCAGTACTTC.

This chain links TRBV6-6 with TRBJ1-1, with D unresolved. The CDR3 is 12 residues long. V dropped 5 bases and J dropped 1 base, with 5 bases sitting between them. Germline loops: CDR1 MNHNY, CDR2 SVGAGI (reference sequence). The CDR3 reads CASSHQNTEAFF. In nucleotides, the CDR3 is TGTGCCAGCAGTCATCAGAACACTGAAGCTTTCTTT.

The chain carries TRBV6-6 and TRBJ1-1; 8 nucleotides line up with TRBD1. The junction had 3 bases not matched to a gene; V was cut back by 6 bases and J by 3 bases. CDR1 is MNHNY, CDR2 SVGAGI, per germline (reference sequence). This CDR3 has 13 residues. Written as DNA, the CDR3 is TGTGCCAGCAGAGACAGGGGTGACACTGAAGCTTTCTTT. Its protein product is CASRDRGDTEAFF.

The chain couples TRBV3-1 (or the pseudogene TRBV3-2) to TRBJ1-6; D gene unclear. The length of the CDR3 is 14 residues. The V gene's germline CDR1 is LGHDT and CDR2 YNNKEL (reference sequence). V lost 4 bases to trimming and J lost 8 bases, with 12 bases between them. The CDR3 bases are TGTGCCAGCAGCCTAAGACTCTCCGATTCACCCCTCCACTTT. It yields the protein CASSLRLSDSPLHF.